A single sample is the source of the 10 T cell receptor beta chains below, sequenced in a study of blood T cell repertoires in COVID-19. Clones were sequenced by immunoSEQ multiplex PCR, and TCRdb holds only the in-frame ones, with some missing. Of some 45,000 clones listed, around 84% are singletons. Sequenced material: peripheral blood. The receptors derive from a man between 65 and 80 years old with acute or convalescent COVID-19.

This chain connects TRBV30 to TRBJ1-6, with TRBD1 as a possible D gene (6 bases). The CDR3 is 16 residues long. The V gene lost 3 bases and the J gene lost 8 bases, with 20 bases spanning the gap. CDR1 is GTSNPN and CDR2 is SVGIG in the germline V gene (reference sequence). The CDR3 reads CAWRSPGGAGDSPLHF. DNA for the CDR3: TGTGCCTGGAGAAGCCCCGGGGGGGCCGGGGATTCACCCCTCCACTTT.

The chain employs TRBV29-1 and TRBJ1-1; no definite D call. Trimming took off 2 bases at V and 0 bases at J, with 7 bases between the two ends. Germline V gene lookup returns CDR1 SQVTM and CDR2 ANQGSEA. The length of the CDR3 is 13 residues. The CDR3 reads CSVETHLNTEAFF. In DNA form, the CDR3 reads TGCAGCGTTGAAACCCACTTGAACACTGAAGCTTTCTTT.

The chain employs TRBV27 and TRBJ1-2; 7 nucleotides match TRBD1. V lost 5 bases, J lost 8 bases, and 8 bases stayed unmatched. This CDR3 has 13 residues. Germline lookup yields CDR1 MNHEY and CDR2 SMNVEV (reference sequence). DNA of the CDR3: TGTGCCAGCAGTCCACAGGGGTCGGGGGGCTACACCTTC. Translating gives CASSPQGSGGYTF.

The chain uses TRBV29-1 and TRBJ2-7; maybe TRBD2 (6 bases). Germline CDR1 is SQVTM and CDR2 is ANQGSEA. This CDR3 spans 16 amino acids. V dropped 0 bases and J dropped 3 bases, with 18 bases sitting between them. CDR3 coding DNA: TGCAGCGTTGAAGATCGAACCGGCGGGAAGGGCTACGAGCAGTACTTC. Translating it yields CSVEDRTGGKGYEQYF.

This clone was seen only a few times. The V gene is TRBV19, the J gene TRBJ2-5; TRBD2 aligns across 7 bases. Germline V CDR1 and CDR2: LNHDA, SQIVND (reference sequence). The CDR3 runs 15 residues. Trimming took 3 bases from V and 4 from J; bases not matched to a gene: 8. The CDR3 DNA follows: TGTGCCAGTAGTATTGCCTCTTCGGGGGGAGAGACCCAGTACTTC. Encoded protein: CASSIASSGGETQYF.

In DNA form, the CDR3 reads TGTGCCAGCAGTTGGGTCCGGGACAGGGCCCGGGGGACTGAAGCTTTCTTT. Amino acids: CASSWVRDRARGTEAFF. This rearrangement joins TRBV27 to TRBJ1-1; 9 bases map to TRBD1. V trimming: 4 bases; J trimming: 5 bases; junction bases outside the gene matches: 14. The CDR3 is made up of 17 amino acids. Germline V gene data show CDR1 as MNHEY and CDR2 as SMNVEV (reference sequence).

The genes are TRBV7-9 and TRBJ2-3; D not certain. CDR3 length equals 11 residues. Germline CDR1 reads SEHNR; CDR2 reads FQNEAQ (reference sequence). Trimming cost V 11 bases and J 9 bases, with 15 bases left between them. CDR3 nucleotides: TGTGCCTCTTCCTCCCTTCAGACGCAGTATTTT. It encodes CASSSLQTQYF.

The rearrangement uses TRBV27 and TRBJ2-5, with 10 bases fitting TRBD2. Per the germline V gene, CDR1 is MNHEY and CDR2 is SMNVEV (reference sequence). The CDR3 sequence is 16 residues long. Trimming cost V 4 bases and J 0 bases; bases outside gene matches: 5. The chain's CDR3 is CASSSWTSGNQETQYF. The CDR3 DNA is TGTGCCAGCAGTTCCTGGACTAGCGGAAACCAAGAGACCCAGTACTTC.

The rearrangement uses TRBV7-2 and TRBJ2-5, with 7 nucleotides matching TRBD1. Germline-derived CDR1 and CDR2 are SGHTA and FQGNSA. J was trimmed by 3 bases and V by 5 bases; bases with no gene match: 9. This CDR3 is built from 15 residues. This CDR3 reads CASSLGGQGEETQYF. The CDR3 coding sequence is TGTGCCAGCAGCCTGGGTGGGCAGGGGGAAGAGACCCAGTACTTC.

The rearrangement joins TRBV6-4 to TRBJ1-5; no definite D call. This CDR3 is built from 17 residues. V was pared by 0 bases and J by 3 bases, with 15 bases between. CDR1 is MRHNA and CDR2 is SNTAGT in the germline V gene. CDR3 nucleotides: TGTGCCAGCAGTGACTCGGCGAGGATCGAGGTCAATCAGCCCCAGCATTTT. Protein: CASSDSARIEVNQPQHF.